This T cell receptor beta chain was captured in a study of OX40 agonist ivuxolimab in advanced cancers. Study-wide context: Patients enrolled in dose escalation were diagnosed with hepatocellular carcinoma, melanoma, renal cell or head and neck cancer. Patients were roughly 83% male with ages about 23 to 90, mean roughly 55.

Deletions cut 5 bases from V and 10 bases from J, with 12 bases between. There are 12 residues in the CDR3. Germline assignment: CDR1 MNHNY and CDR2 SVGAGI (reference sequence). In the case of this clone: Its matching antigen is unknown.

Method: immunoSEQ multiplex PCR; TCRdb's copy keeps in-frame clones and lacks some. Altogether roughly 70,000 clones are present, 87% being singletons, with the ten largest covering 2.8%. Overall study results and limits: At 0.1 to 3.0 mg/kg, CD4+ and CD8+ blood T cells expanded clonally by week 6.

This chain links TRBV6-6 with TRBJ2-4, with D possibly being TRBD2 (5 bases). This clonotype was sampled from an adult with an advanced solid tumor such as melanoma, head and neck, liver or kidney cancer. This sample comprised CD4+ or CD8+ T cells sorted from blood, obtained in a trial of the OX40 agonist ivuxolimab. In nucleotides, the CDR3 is TGTGCCAGCAGTCCCGAACTAGGAATTCAGTACTTC. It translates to CASSPELGIQYF.